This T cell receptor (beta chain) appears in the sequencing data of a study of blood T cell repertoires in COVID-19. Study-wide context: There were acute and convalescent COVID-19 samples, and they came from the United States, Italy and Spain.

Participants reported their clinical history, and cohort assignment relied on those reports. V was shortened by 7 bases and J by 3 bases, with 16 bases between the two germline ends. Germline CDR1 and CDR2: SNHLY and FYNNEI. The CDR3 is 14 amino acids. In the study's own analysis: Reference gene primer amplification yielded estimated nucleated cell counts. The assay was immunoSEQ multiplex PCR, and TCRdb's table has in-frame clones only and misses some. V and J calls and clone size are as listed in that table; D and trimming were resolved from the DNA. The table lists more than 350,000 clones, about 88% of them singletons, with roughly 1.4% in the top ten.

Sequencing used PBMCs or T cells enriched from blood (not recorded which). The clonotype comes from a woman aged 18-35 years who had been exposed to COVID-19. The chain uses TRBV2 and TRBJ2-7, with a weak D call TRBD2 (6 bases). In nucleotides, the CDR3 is TGTGCCAGCATAGACCGGGGAGGCGGCTACGAGCAGTACTTC. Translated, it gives CASIDRGGGYEQYF.